This T cell receptor (beta chain) derives from a study of T cell changes during pregnancy in multiple sclerosis. This CDR3 region has 14 residues. Trimming left V 1 base short and J 5 bases short, with 12 bases between. Per germline, CDR1 SGHVS and CDR2 FNYEAQ. This clone turned up a few times. The data were produced by immunoSEQ multiplex PCR, yet TCRdb's version contains in-frame clones alone and is incomplete. The table has roughly 15,000 clones, around four fifths seen once; the top ten hold over 8%. This chain links TRBV7-6 with TRBJ2-7, with D unresolved. The receptor comes from a female donor in good health, enrolled as a control in a pregnancy study. The specimen was CD8+ T cells from peripheral blood mononuclear cells, collected in the second trimester of pregnancy. In nucleotides, the CDR3 is TGTGCCAGCAGCTTAGTTGAGCCCCCCGACGAGCAGTACTTC. Encoded protein: CASSLVEPPDEQYF.